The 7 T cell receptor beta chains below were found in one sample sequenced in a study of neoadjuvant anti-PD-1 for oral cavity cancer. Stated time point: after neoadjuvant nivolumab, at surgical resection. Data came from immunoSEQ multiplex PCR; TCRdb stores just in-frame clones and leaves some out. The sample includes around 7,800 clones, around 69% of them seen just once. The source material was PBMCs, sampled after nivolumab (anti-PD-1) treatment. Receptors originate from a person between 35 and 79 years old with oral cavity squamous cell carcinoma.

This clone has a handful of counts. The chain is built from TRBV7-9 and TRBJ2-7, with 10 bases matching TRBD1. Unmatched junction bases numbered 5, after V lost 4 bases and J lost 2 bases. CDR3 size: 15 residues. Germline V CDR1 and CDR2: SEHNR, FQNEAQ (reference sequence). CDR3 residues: CASSYRDRGTYEQYF. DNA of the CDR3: TGTGCCAGCAGCTACAGGGACAGGGGAACCTACGAGCAGTACTTC.

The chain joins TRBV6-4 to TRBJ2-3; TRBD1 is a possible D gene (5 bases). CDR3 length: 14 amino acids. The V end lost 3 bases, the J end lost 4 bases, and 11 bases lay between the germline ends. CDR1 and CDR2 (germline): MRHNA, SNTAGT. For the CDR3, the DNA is TGTGCCAGCAGTGATGTTGAAGGGGCAGATACGCAGTATTTT. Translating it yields CASSDVEGADTQYF.

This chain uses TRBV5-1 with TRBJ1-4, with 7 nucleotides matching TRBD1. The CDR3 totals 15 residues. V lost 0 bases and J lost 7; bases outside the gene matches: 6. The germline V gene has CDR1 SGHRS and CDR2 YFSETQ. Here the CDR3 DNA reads TGCGCCAGCAGCTTGGCCCAGGGGGGGATTGAAAAACTGTTTTTT. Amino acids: CASSLAQGGIEKLFF.

The CDR3 bases are TGTGCCAGCAGTGAATATATAGGGACTAGCGGGGGGGTCGACGAGCAGTACTTC. It specifies CASSEYIGTSGGVDEQYF. The chain is built from TRBV25-1 and TRBJ2-7; 16 bases line up with TRBD2. J lost 5 bases, V lost 0 bases, and 7 bases had no gene match. CDR1 is MGHDK, CDR2 SYGVNS, per germline. CDR3 length: 18 residues.

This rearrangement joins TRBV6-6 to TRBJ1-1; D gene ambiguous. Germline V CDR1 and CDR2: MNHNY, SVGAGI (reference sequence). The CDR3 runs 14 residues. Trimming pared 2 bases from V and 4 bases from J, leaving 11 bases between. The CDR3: CASSYEGPPTEAFF. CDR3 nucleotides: TGTGCCAGCAGTTACGAAGGCCCCCCCACTGAAGCTTTCTTT.

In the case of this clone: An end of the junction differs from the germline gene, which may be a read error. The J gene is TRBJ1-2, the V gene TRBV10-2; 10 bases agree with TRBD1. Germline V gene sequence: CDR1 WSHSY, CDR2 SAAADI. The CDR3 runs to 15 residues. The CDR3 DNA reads TGCGCCAGCAGCGGCGCTGGACAGGGGGGTACGGCCGCCGCCTTC. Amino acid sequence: CASSGAGQGGTAAAF.

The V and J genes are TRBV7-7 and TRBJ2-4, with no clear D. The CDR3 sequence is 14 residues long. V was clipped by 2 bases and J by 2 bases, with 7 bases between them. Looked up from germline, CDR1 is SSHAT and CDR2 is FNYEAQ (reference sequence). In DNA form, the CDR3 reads TGTGCCAGCAGCTTAAAGGGTACCAAAAACATTCAGTACTTC. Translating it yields CASSLKGTKNIQYF.